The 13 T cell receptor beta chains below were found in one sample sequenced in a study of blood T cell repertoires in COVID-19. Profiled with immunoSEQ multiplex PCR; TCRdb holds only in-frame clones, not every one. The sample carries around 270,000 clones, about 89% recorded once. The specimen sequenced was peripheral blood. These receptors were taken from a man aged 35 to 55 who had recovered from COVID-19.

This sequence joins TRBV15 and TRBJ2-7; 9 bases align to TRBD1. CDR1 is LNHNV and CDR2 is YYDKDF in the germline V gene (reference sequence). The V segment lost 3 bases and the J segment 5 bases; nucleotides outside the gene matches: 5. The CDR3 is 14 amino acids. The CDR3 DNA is TGTGCCACCAGCAGGGGGGACAGGGTGAACGAGCAGTACTTC. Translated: CATSRGDRVNEQYF.

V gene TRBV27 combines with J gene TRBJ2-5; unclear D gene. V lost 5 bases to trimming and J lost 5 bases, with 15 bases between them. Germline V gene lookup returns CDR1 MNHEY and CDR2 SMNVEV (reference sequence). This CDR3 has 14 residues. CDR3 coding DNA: TGTGCCAGCAGTCCCCTTAGGATGGGCGAGACCCAGTACTTC. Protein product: CASSPLRMGETQYF.

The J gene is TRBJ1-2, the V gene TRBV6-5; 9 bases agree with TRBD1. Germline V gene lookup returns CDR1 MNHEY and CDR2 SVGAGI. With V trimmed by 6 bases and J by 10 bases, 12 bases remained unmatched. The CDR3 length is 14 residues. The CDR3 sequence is CASRQNRGPIPYTF. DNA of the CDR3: TGTGCCAGCAGACAAAACAGGGGGCCCATCCCCTACACCTTC.

CDR3 region: CSASRSGVTDTQYF. In nucleotides, the CDR3 is TGCAGTGCTAGTAGGAGCGGGGTCACAGATACGCAGTATTTT. This chain connects TRBV20-1 to TRBJ2-3; 7 nucleotides match TRBD2. The trim removed 3 bases at V and 2 bases at J, leaving 5 bases unmatched. The CDR3 has 14 residues. Germline V gives CDR1 DFQATT, CDR2 SNEGSKA (reference sequence).

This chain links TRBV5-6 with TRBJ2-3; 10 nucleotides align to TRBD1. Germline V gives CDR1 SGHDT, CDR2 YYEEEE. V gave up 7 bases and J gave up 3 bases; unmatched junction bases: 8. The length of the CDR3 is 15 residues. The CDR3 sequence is CASSDRGRPTDTQYF. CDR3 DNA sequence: TGTGCCAGCTCCGACAGGGGGCGACCTACAGATACGCAGTATTTT.

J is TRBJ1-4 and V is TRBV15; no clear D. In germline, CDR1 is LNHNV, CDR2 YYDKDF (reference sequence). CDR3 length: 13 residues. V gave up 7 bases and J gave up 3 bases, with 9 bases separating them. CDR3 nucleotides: TGTGCCACCAATTCCAATGCTAATGAAAAACTGTTTTTT. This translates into CATNSNANEKLFF. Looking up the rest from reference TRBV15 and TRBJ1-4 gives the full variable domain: DAMVIQNPRYQVTQFGKPVTLSCSQTLNHNVMYWYQQKSSQAPKLLFHYYDKDFNNEADTPDNFQSRRPNTSFCFLDIRSPGLGDTAMYLCATNSNANEKLFFGSGTQLSVL.

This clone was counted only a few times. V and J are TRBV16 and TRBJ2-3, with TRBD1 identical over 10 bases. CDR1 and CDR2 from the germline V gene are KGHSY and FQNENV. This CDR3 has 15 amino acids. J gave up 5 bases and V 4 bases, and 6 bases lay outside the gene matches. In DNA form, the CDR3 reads TGTGCCAGCAGCCCCGGATGGGACAGGGGAGATACGCAGTATTTT. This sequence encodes CASSPGWDRGDTQYF. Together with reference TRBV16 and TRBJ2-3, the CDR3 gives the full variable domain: GEEVAQTPKHLVRGEGQKAKLYCAPIKGHSYVFWYQQVLKNEFKFLISFQNENVFDETGMPKERFSAKCLPNSPCSLEIQATKLEDSAVYFCASSPGWDRGDTQYFGPGTRLTVL.

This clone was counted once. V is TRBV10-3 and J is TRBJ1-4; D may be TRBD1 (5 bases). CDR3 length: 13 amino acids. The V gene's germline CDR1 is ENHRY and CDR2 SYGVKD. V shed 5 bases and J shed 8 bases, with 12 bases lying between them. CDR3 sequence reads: CAISSRGDEKLFF. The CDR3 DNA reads TGTGCCATCAGTTCTAGGGGTGACGAAAAACTGTTTTTT.

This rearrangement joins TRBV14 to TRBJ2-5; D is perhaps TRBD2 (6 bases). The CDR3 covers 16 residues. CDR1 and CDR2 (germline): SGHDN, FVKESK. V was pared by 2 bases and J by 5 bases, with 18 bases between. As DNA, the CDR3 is TGTGCCAGCAGCCAATGGGGAGGAGCCACAATCGAGACCCAGTACTTC. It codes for CASSQWGGATIETQYF.

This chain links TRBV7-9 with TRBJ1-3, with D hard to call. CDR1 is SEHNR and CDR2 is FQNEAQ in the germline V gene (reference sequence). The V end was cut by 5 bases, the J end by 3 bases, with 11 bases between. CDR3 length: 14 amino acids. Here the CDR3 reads CASSRRDNGNTIYF. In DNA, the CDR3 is TGTGCCAGCAGCCGGCGGGATAATGGAAACACCATATATTTT.

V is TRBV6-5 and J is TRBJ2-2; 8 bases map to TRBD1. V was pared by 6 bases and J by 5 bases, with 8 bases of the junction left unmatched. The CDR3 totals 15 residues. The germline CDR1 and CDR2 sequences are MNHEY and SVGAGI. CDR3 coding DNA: TGTGCCAGCAGCCTGCAGGGGGCGGTTACCGGGGAGCTGTTTTTT. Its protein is CASSLQGAVTGELFF.

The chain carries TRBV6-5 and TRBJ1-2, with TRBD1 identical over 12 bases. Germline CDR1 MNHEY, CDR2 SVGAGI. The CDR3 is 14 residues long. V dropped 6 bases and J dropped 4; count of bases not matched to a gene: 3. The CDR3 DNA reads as TGTGCCAGCAGAGGGACAGGGGGCGGCTATGGCTACACCTTC. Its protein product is CASRGTGGGYGYTF.

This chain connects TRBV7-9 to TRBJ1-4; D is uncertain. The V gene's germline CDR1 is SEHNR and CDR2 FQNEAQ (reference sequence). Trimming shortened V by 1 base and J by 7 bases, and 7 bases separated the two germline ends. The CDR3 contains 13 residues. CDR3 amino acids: CASSLGRVEKLFF. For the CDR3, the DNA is TGTGCCAGCAGCTTAGGCCGGGTTGAAAAACTGTTTTTT.